This T cell receptor (beta chain) was profiled in a study of Ad26.COV2.S vaccination and SARS-CoV-2 variants. Study-wide results and limits: Vaccinees showed greater spike-specific TCR breadth than placebo recipients.

Treatment: some 20 received Ad26.COV2.S at low or high dose, single or two shots; five or six received placebo; per-sample allocation not given. Material that was analyzed had been drawn on day 63 after the first vaccine or placebo injection. Whoever gave the sample was an adult aged 18-55 years in Boston. The assay was immunoSEQ multiplex PCR, and TCRdb's table has in-frame clones only and misses some. There are about 480,000 clones in the sample; roughly 89% occur only once, and 9.5% to 15% lies in the top ten. CDR3 size: 16 residues. The germline CDR1 and CDR2 sequences are SGHTA and FQGNSA. V lost 2 bases, J lost 7 bases, and 10 bases stayed unmatched. In the case of this clone: Antigen unknown.

This TCR derives from a person aged 18 to 59 who received the Ad26.COV2.S COVID-19 vaccine or a placebo. The starting material was peripheral blood, obtained in a trial of Ad26.COV2.S vaccine versus placebo. V is TRBV7-2 and J is TRBJ2-2; the match to TRBD1 covers 7 bases. DNA of the CDR3: TGTGCCAGCAGCTTAACCGTGCGGCAGGGGGACGGGGAGCTGTTTTTT. It encodes CASSLTVRQGDGELFF.